This record covers a single T cell receptor beta chain. Its antigen is unknown. Amplification used 60 Vbeta primers and 13 Jbeta primers. Sequencing was performed with immunoSEQ multiplex PCR; in TCRdb, only in-frame clones are kept and a portion is missing. This table has approximately 240,000 clones, around 80% appearing once. This entry is derived from a study of cytomegalovirus exposure and HLA in healthy donors. General study findings and limits: TCR beta V- and J-gene trimming, according to a later analysis, was linked to a missense DCLRE1C variant.

This CDR3 spans 14 amino acids. V lost 6 bases to trimming and J lost 5 bases, with 14 bases between them. CDR1 and CDR2 (germline): MNHEY, SMNVEV (reference sequence). Sequenced sample: PBMCs. V and J are TRBV27 and TRBJ1-5, with a tentative D call TRBD1 (6 bases). The TCR originated in a woman aged 40 to 50 in good health and CMV-seronegative. CDR3 coding DNA: TGTGCCAGCAGCCCCCGGGACACCTATCAGCCCCAGCATTTT. Encoded protein: CASSPRDTYQPQHF.